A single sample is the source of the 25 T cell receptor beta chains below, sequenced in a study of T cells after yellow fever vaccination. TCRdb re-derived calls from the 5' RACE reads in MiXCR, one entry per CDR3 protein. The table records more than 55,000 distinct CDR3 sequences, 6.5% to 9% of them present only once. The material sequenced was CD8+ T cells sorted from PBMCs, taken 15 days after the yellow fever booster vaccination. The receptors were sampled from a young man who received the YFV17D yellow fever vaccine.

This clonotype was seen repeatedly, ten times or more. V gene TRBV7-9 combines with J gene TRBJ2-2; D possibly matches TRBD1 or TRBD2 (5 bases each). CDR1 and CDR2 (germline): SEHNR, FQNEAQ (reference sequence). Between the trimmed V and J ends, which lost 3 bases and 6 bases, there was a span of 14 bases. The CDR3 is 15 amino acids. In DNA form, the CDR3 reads TGTGCCAGCAGCTTCGAACTGGGGGTCCCCGGGGAGCTGTTTTTT. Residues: CASSFELGVPGELFF.

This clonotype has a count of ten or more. The CDR3 DNA reads as TGTGCCAGCAGCTTAGGGACAGGAAACTACGAGCAGTACTTC. Amino acid sequence: CASSLGTGNYEQYF. V gene TRBV11-2 combines with J gene TRBJ2-7; 7 nucleotides agree with TRBD1. With 1 base clipped from V and 3 bases from J, the junction kept 3 bases outside the gene matches. The V gene's germline CDR1 is SGHAT and CDR2 FQNNGV. The CDR3 contains 14 residues.

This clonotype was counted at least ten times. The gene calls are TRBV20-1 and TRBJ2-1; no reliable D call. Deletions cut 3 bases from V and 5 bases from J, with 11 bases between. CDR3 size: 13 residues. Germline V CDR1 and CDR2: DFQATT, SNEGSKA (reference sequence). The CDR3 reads CSASGGTHNEQFF. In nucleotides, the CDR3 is TGCAGTGCTAGTGGCGGCACCCACAATGAGCAGTTCTTC.

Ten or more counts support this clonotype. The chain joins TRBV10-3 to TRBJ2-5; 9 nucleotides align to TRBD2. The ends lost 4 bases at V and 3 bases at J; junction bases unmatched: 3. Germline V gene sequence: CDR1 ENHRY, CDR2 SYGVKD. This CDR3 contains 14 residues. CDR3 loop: CAISVSGSEETQYF. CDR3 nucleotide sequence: TGTGCCATCAGTGTTAGCGGGAGTGAAGAGACCCAGTACTTC.

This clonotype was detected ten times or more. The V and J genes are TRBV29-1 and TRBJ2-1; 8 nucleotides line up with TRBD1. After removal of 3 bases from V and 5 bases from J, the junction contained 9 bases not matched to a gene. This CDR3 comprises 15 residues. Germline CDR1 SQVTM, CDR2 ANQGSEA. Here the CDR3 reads CSVEGTGFLNNEQFF. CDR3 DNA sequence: TGCAGCGTTGAGGGGACAGGTTTCTTAAACAATGAGCAGTTCTTC.

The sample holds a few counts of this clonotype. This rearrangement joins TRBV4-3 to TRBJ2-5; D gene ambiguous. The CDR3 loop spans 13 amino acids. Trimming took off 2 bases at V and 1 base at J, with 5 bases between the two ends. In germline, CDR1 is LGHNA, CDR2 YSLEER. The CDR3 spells CASSQTFQETQYF. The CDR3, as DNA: TGCGCCAGCAGCCAAACGTTCCAAGAGACCCAGTACTTC.

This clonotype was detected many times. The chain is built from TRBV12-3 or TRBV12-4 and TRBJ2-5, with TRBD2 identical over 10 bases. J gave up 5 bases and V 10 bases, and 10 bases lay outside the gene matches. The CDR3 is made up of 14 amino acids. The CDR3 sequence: CATKPLAGDETQYF. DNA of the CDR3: TGTGCCACAAAGCCTCTAGCGGGAGATGAGACCCAGTACTTC.

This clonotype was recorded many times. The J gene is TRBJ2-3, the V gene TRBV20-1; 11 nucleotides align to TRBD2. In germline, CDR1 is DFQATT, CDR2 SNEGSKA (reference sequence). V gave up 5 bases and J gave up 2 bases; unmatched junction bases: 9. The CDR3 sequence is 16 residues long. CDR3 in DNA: TGCAGTGCTCCCCAAGGACTAGCGGGTTCCACAGATACGCAGTATTTT. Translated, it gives CSAPQGLAGSTDTQYF.

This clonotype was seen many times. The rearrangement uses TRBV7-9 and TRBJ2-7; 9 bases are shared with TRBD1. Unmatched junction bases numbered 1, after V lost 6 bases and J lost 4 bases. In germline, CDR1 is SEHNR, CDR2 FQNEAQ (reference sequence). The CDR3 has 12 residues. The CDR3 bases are TGTGCCAGCAGGGGACAGGGATACGAGCAGTACTTC. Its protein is CASRGQGYEQYF. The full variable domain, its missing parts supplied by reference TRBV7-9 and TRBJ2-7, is DTGVSQNPRHKITKRGQNVTFRCDPISEHNRLYWYRQTLGQGPEFLTYFQNEAQLEKSRLLSDRFSAERPKGSFSTLEIQRTEQGDSAMYLCASRGQGYEQYFGPGTRLTVT.

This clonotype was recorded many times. The DNA of the CDR3 is TGTGCCAGCAGTGGAACAGGGGGAAACACTGAAGCTTTCTTT. It is translated as CASSGTGGNTEAFF. The rearrangement uses TRBV6-1 and TRBJ1-1; 8 bases map to TRBD1. The CDR3 sequence is 14 residues long. Germline CDR1 is MNHNS and CDR2 is SASEGT. After removal of 4 bases from V and 2 bases from J, the junction contained 3 bases not matched to a gene.

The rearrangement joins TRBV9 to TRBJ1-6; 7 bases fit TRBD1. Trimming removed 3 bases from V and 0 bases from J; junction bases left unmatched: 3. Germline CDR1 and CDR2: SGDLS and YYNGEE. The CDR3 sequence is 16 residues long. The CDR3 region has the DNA TGTGCCAGCAGCGACCGGGACAGCTCCTATAATTCACCCCTCCACTTT. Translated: CASSDRDSSYNSPLHF.

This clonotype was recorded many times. The CDR3 loop reads CASSHDQLLSSYNEQFF. The CDR3 region has the DNA TGTGCCAGCAGCCACGACCAGCTACTGAGCTCCTACAATGAGCAGTTCTTC. This chain connects TRBV12-3 or TRBV12-4 to TRBJ2-1; D unresolved. The CDR3 is 17 amino acids. Trimming took 6 bases from V and 0 from J, leaving 18 bases between them.

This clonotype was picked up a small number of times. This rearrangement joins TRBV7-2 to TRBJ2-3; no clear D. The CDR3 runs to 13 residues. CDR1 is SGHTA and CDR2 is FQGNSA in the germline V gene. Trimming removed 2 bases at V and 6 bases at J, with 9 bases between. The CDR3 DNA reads TGTGCCAGCAGCTTAAAGGTCGGGGATACGCAGTATTTT. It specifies CASSLKVGDTQYF.

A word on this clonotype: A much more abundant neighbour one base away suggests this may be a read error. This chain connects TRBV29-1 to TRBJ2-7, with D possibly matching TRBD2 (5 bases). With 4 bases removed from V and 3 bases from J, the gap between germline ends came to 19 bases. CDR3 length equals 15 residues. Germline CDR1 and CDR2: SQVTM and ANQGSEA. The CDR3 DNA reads TGCAGCGTTGGTCGCGACCCCCCGGGGAGCTACGAGCAGTACTTC. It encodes CSVGRDPPGSYEQYF.

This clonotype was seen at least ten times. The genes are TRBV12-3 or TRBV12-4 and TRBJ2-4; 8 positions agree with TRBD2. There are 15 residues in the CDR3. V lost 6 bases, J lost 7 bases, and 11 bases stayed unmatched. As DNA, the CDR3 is TGTGCCAGCAGATCTTGGGCAGCGGGAGAGAACATTCAGTACTTC. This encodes CASRSWAAGENIQYF.

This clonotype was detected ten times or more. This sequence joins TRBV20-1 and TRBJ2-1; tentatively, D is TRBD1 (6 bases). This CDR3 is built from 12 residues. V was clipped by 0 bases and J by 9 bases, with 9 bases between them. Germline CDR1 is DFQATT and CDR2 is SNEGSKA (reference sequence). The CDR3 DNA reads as TGCAGTGCTAGAGAGGGGGCCGGTGAGCAGTTCTTC. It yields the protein CSAREGAGEQFF.

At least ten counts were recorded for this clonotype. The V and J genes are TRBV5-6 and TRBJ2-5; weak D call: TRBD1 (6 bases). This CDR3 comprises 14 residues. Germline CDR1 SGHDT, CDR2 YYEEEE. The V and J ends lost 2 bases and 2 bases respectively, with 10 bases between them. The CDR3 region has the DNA TGTGCCAGCAGCTTCTCCGACAGGCAAGAGACCCAGTACTTC. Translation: CASSFSDRQETQYF.

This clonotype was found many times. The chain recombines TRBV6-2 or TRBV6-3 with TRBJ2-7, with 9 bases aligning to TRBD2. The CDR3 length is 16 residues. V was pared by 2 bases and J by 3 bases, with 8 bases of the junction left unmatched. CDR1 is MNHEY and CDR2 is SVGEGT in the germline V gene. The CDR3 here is CASSYQQTSGDYEQYF. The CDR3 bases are TGTGCCAGCAGTTACCAACAGACTAGCGGAGACTACGAGCAGTACTTC.

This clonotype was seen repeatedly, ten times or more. CDR3 residues: CASSAGTGLYEQYF. In DNA form, the CDR3 reads TGTGCCAGCTCCGCCGGGACAGGGCTCTACGAGCAGTACTTC. The chain has TRBV27 and TRBJ2-7; 9 bases match TRBD1. Per the germline V gene, CDR1 is MNHEY and CDR2 is SMNVEV (reference sequence). V lost 8 bases to trimming and J lost 3 bases; unmatched junction nucleotides: 8. The CDR3 runs to 14 residues.

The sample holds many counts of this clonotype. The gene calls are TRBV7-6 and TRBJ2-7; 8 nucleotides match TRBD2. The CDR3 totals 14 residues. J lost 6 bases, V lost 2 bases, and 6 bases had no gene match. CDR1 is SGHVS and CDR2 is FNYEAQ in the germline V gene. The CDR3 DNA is TGTGCCAGCAGCTTAAGCGGGACTAGGGCCGAGCAGTACTTC. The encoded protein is CASSLSGTRAEQYF.

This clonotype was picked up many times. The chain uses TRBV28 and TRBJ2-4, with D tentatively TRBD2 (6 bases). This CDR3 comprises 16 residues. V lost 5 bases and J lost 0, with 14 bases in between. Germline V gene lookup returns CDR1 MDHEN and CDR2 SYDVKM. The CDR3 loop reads CASSPLATQAKNIQYF. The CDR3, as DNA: TGTGCCAGCAGTCCGCTAGCGACACAAGCCAAAAACATTCAGTACTTC.

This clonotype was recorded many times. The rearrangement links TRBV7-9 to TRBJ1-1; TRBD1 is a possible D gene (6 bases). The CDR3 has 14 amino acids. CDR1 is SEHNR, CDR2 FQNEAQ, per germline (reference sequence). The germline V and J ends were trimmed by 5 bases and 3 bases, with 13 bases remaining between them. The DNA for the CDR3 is TGTGCCAGCAGCCGCGGGGGGGCGTACACTGAAGCTTTCTTT. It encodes CASSRGGAYTEAFF.

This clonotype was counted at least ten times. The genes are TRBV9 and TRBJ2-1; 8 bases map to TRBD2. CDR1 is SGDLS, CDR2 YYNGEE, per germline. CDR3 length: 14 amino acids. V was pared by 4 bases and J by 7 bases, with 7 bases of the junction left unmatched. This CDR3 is CASSPGLGQNEQFF. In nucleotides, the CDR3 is TGTGCCAGCAGCCCGGGACTAGGACAGAATGAGCAGTTCTTC.

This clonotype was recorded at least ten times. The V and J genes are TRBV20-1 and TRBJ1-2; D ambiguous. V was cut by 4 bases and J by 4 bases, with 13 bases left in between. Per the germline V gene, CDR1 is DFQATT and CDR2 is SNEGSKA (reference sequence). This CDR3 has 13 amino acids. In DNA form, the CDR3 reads TGCAGTGCTAAGAGTGGGGATGTCTATGGCTACACCTTC. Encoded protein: CSAKSGDVYGYTF.

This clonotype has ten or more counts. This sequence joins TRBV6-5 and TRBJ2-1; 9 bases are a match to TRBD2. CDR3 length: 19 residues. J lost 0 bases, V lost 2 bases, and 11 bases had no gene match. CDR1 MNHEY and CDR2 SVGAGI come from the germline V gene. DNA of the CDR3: TGTGCCAGCAGTTACGTGTGGCGGGAGGGCCCTTCCTCCTACAATGAGCAGTTCTTC. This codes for CASSYVWREGPSSYNEQFF.